Below, 11 T cell receptor beta chains from the same sample are listed, as sequenced in a study of CD8 T cells in ankylosing spondylitis. General study findings and limits: A motif of several highly homologous TCR beta variants was seen as apparently characteristic of ankylosing spondylitis blood.

Using its own MiXCR run on the 5' RACE reads, TCRdb lists one record per CDR3 protein. The sample comprises roughly 700,000 distinct CDR3 sequences, around 19% of which are singletons, and around 19% rests with the top ten. For these receptors, no antigen is known. Sample: blood, either unsorted or a sorted T cell fraction (not recorded which). These receptors all stem from a male donor with ankylosing spondylitis.

The chain couples TRBV4-1 to TRBJ1-5; D is possibly TRBD1 (6 bases). Germline V gene lookup returns CDR1 MGHRA and CDR2 YSYEKL. The CDR3 consists of 16 residues. V was shortened by 5 bases and J by 3 bases, with 17 bases between the two germline ends. The CDR3 here is CASSGSFGTYNQPQHF. The CDR3 DNA reads as TGCGCCAGCAGCGGTAGCTTCGGGACATACAATCAGCCCCAGCATTTT.

This clonotype was found a few times. The V call is TRBV27, the J call TRBJ2-1; 10 nucleotides line up with TRBD2. The germline V gene has CDR1 MNHEY and CDR2 SMNVEV (reference sequence). The CDR3 extends over 15 amino acids. J gave up 2 bases and V 4 bases, and 2 bases lay outside the gene matches. The CDR3 DNA follows: TGTGCCAGCAGTTCCGGGACTAGCGCCTACAATGAGCAGTTCTTC. This gives the protein CASSSGTSAYNEQFF.

The chain links TRBV15 to TRBJ2-4; TRBD1 is a possible D gene (6 bases). The ends were cut back, 1 base at V and 7 bases at J, with 8 bases in the middle. Germline CDR1 LNHNV, CDR2 YYDKDF (reference sequence). This CDR3 is built from 13 residues. Here the CDR3 DNA reads TGTGCCACCAGCAGAGCCACAGGGAACATTCAGTACTTC. Protein product: CATSRATGNIQYF. Together with reference TRBV15 and TRBJ2-4, the CDR3 gives the full variable domain: DAMVIQNPRYQVTQFGKPVTLSCSQTLNHNVMYWYQQKSSQAPKLLFHYYDKDFNNEADTPDNFQSRRPNTSFCFLDIRSPGLGDTAMYLCATSRATGNIQYFGAGTRLSVL.

The chain recombines TRBV28 with TRBJ1-2; D may be TRBD1 (5 bases). The germline V gene has CDR1 MDHEN and CDR2 SYDVKM. The CDR3 sequence is 13 residues long. The V gene lost 6 bases and the J gene lost 1 base, with 9 bases spanning the gap. The CDR3 spells CASRATDNYGYTF. In DNA, the CDR3 is TGTGCCAGCAGGGCGACAGATAACTATGGCTACACCTTC.

The rearrangement links TRBV10-3 to TRBJ1-2; TRBD1 agrees at 10 bases. With 3 bases clipped from V and 0 bases from J, the junction kept 4 bases outside the gene matches. Germline values: CDR1 ENHRY, CDR2 SYGVKD. The CDR3 sequence is 16 residues long. For the CDR3, the DNA is TGTGCCATCAGTGAAGGACAGGGGGTTTCTAACTATGGCTACACCTTC. Its protein is CAISEGQGVSNYGYTF.

This clonotype was observed a handful of times. The chain couples TRBV6-1 to TRBJ2-2, with 7 bases lining up with TRBD2. Per the germline V gene, CDR1 is MNHNS and CDR2 is SASEGT. The CDR3 is made up of 16 amino acids. The J segment lost 9 bases and the V segment lost 5 bases, leaving 15 bases of the junction unmatched. The CDR3: CASSPRVGEGVRELFF. Here the CDR3 DNA reads TGTGCCAGCAGTCCCCGCGTAGGGGAGGGTGTGAGGGAGCTGTTTTTT.

This clonotype was seen a few times. The chain employs TRBV7-9 and TRBJ1-6; D is unclear. The germline V gene encodes CDR1 SEHNR and CDR2 FQNEAQ (reference sequence). The CDR3 is made up of 12 amino acids. Trimming removed 5 bases at V and 16 bases at J, with 15 bases between. CDR3 DNA: TGTGCCAGCAGCCCGCCGACTTTATCTCTCCACTTT. Translating gives CASSPPTLSLHF.

This chain connects TRBV5-5 to TRBJ2-3, with D perhaps TRBD1 or TRBD2 (5 bases each). The CDR3 runs 15 residues. CDR1 SGHKS and CDR2 YYEKEE come from the germline V gene (reference sequence). V was cut by 4 bases and J by 4 bases, with 16 bases left in between. CDR3 loop: CASSPRGARADTQYF. DNA for the CDR3: TGTGCCAGCAGCCCCAGAGGGGCCAGGGCAGATACGCAGTATTTT.

The J gene is TRBJ2-2, the V gene TRBV2; the match to TRBD1 covers 10 bases. V gave up 6 bases and J gave up 4 bases; unmatched junction bases: 11. CDR1 is SNHLY, CDR2 FYNNEI, per germline. The CDR3 has 17 amino acids. The CDR3 region has the DNA TGTGCCAGCAGGGGGACAGGGGTGATAGGTTCCACCGGGGAGCTGTTTTTT. It encodes CASRGTGVIGSTGELFF.

This clonotype was detected a few times. V and J are TRBV20-1 and TRBJ1-3; TRBD1 might be the D (6 bases). This CDR3 is built from 15 residues. The germline V gene encodes CDR1 DFQATT and CDR2 SNEGSKA (reference sequence). Trimming took 3 bases from V and 0 from J, leaving 12 bases between them. The CDR3 nucleotides are TGCAGTGCTAGTGACCGGGACACCTCTGGAAACACCATATATTTT. This gives the protein CSASDRDTSGNTIYF.

This chain connects TRBV5-1 to TRBJ1-5; tentatively, D is TRBD1 (5 bases). The CDR3 totals 15 residues. Germline V gives CDR1 SGHRS, CDR2 YFSETQ. V was trimmed by 4 bases and J by 0 bases, leaving 11 bases between them. DNA for the CDR3: TGCGCCAGCAGCCAGGGTGTAGCTAGCAATCAGCCCCAGCATTTT. Residues: CASSQGVASNQPQHF.